This TCR beta chain was sequenced in a study of T-cell reconstitution after alpha-beta-depleted transplantation in children. The TCRbeta library was prepared with unique molecular identifiers. TCRdb itself ran the PCR reads through MiXCR, one entry per CDR3 protein. Here the sample spans around 530,000 distinct CDR3 sequences, about 31% being singletons. Trimming stripped 7 bases from V and 4 bases from J, with 19 bases between. This CDR3 comprises 14 residues. In germline, CDR1 is SQVTM, CDR2 ANQGSEA. The receptor was isolated from a human donor who donated a stem cell graft to a child with aplastic anemia. The chain is built from TRBV29-1 and TRBJ2-5; tentatively, D is TRBD1 (6 bases). This sample comprised PBMCs from the stem cell graft donor, obtained from the stem cell graft. CDR3 DNA sequence: TGCAGCGGTGTTACAGGGATGACAGGAGAGACCCAGTACTTC. Its protein is CSGVTGMTGETQYF.